One and the same sample provided the 6 T cell receptor beta chains below, sequenced in a study of blood T cell repertoires in COVID-19. The method was immunoSEQ multiplex PCR; TCRdb's version includes in-frame clones alone and lacks a portion of them. The table lists around 250,000 clones, roughly nine tenths of them singletons. Input material: peripheral blood. Receptors originate from a man aged 60 to 69 with acute or convalescent COVID-19.

The sample holds one count of this clone. J is TRBJ2-7 and V is TRBV5-1; 8 bases are a match to TRBD1. Germline CDR1 and CDR2: SGHRS and YFSETQ. This CDR3 spans 15 amino acids. The J segment lost 3 bases and the V segment lost 5 bases, leaving 10 bases of the junction unmatched. CDR3 residues: CASRGQETPFYEQYF. CDR3 sequence (DNA): TGCGCCAGCAGGGGACAGGAGACGCCCTTCTACGAGCAGTACTTC.

This clone appeared a few times. The V and J genes are TRBV27 and TRBJ2-1, with TRBD2 identical over 8 bases. This CDR3 contains 18 residues. J gave up 1 base and V 2 bases, and 10 bases lay outside the gene matches. CDR1 MNHEY and CDR2 SMNVEV come from the germline V gene (reference sequence). Here the CDR3 reads CASSLPTGRGGSYNEQFF. Here the CDR3 DNA reads TGTGCCAGCAGTTTACCTACCGGCCGGGGGGGATCCTACAATGAGCAGTTCTTC.

The chain joins TRBV18 to TRBJ1-5, with 8 nucleotides matching TRBD1. Germline CDR1 reads KGHSH; CDR2 reads LQKENI. The CDR3 extends over 16 amino acids. Losses at the gene ends were 6 bases for V and 2 bases for J; bases not matched to a gene: 9. CDR3 region: CASSPPDRAGNQPQHF. DNA of the CDR3: TGTGCCAGCTCCCCCCCGGACAGGGCTGGCAATCAGCCCCAGCATTTT.

The chain is built from TRBV11-3 and TRBJ2-1; 13 bases align to TRBD2. Germline V lookup: CDR1 SGHNT, CDR2 YENEEA. This CDR3 contains 15 residues. The trim removed 1 base at V and 8 bases at J, leaving 2 bases unmatched. CDR3 region: CASSLGTSGSDEQFF. For the CDR3, the DNA is TGTGCCAGCAGCTTAGGGACTAGCGGGAGCGATGAGCAGTTCTTC.

This clone came up a few times. The genes are TRBV30 and TRBJ2-1; 9 bases fit TRBD2. CDR3 length: 14 amino acids. V shed 2 bases and J 5 bases; nucleotides not matched to a gene: 4. The germline gives CDR1 GTSNPN, CDR2 SVGIG (reference sequence). CDR3: CAWSKIAGDNEQFF. CDR3 DNA: TGTGCCTGGAGTAAAATAGCGGGGGACAATGAGCAGTTCTTC.

The CDR3 coding sequence is TGTGCCTGCTCCATATCTTCCAGTTCCCTCCACTTT. Protein product: CACSISSSSLHF. The chain is built from TRBV30 and TRBJ1-6; D call uncertain. The ends were cut back, 6 bases at V and 14 bases at J, with 17 bases in the middle. CDR3 length: 12 residues. Germline CDR1 is GTSNPN and CDR2 is SVGIG (reference sequence).